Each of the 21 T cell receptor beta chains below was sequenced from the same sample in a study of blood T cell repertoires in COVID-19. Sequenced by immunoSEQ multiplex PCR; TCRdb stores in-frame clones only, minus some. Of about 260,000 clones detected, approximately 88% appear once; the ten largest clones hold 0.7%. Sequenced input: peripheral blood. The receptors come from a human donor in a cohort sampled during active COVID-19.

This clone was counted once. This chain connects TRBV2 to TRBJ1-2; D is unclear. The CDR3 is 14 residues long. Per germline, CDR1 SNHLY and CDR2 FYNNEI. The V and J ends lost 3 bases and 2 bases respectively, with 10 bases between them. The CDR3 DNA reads TGTGCCAGCAGTGAGGTAGCGGCGAACTATGGCTACACCTTC. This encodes CASSEVAANYGYTF.

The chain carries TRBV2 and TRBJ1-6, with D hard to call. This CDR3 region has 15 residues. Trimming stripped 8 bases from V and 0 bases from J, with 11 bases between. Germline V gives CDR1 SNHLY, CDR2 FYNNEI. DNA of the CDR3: TGTGCCAGCTCGGGTTTCTTCTCCTATAATTCACCCCTCCACTTT. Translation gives CASSGFFSYNSPLHF.

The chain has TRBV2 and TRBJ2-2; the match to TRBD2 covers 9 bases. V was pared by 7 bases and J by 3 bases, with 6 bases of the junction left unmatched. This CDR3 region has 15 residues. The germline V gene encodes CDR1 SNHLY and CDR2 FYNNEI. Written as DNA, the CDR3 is TGTGCCAGCATCGAAGGCGGGAGGGACACCGGGGAGCTGTTTTTT. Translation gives CASIEGGRDTGELFF. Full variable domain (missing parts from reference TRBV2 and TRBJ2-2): EPEVTQTPSHQVTQMGQEVILRCVPISNHLYFYWYRQILGQKVEFLVSFYNNEISEKSEIFDDQFSVERPDGSNFTLKIRSTKLEDSAMYFCASIEGGRDTGELFFGEGSRLTVL.

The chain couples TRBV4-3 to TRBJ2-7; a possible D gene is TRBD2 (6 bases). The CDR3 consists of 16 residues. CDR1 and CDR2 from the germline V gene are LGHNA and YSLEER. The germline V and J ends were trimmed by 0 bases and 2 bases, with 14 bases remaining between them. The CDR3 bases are TGCGCCAGCAGCCAAGATGCCCGGGGGAGCACCTACGAGCAGTACTTC. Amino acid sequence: CASSQDARGSTYEQYF.

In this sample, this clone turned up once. The CDR3 loop reads CASSQGRQGSGQPQHF. In DNA, the CDR3 is TGCGCCAGCAGCCAAGGGAGACAGGGGTCCGGTCAGCCCCAGCATTTT. V usage is TRBV4-3 and J usage is TRBJ1-5, with 8 bases identical to TRBD1. Trimming took 1 base from V and 6 from J; bases not matched to a gene: 8. CDR1 is LGHNA, CDR2 YSLEER, per germline. This CDR3 spans 16 amino acids.

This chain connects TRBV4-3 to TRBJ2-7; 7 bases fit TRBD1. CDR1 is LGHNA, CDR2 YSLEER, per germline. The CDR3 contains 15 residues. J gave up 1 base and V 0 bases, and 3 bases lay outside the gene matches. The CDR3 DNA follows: TGCGCCAGCAGCCAAGAGACAGGGATTTCCTACGAGCAGTACTTC. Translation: CASSQETGISYEQYF.

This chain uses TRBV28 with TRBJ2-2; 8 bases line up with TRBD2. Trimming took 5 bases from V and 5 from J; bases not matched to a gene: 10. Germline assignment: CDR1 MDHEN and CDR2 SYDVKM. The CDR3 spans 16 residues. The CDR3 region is CASSLLQRELTGELFF. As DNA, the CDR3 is TGTGCCAGCAGTCTCCTGCAGCGGGAGCTTACCGGGGAGCTGTTTTTT.

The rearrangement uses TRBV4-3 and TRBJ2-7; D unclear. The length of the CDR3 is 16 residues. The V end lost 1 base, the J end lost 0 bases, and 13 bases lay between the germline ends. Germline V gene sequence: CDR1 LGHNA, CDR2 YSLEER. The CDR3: CASSQARGSFSYEQYF. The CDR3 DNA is TGCGCCAGCAGCCAAGCTCGCGGCAGTTTCTCCTACGAGCAGTACTTC.

CDR3 sequence (DNA): TGCGCCAGCAGCCAAGATGGGCTCCGCTCTGGAAACACCATATATTTT. As protein: CASSQDGLRSGNTIYF. The chain has TRBV4-1 and TRBJ1-3; no reliable D call. Germline assignment: CDR1 MGHRA and CDR2 YSYEKL. The CDR3 totals 16 residues. V gave up 0 bases and J gave up 0 bases, with 9 bases separating them.

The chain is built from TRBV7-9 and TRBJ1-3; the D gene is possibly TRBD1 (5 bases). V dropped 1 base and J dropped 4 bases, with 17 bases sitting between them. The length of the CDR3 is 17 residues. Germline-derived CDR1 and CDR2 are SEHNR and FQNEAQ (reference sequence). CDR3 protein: CASSLVVGAAGGNTIYF. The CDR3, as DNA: TGTGCCAGCAGCTTAGTTGTGGGCGCGGCAGGGGGAAACACCATATATTTT.

CDR3 sequence: CASSEVRRESTDTQYF. CDR3 DNA: TGTGCCAGCAGTGAAGTGAGGAGAGAGAGCACAGATACGCAGTATTTT. V usage is TRBV6-1 and J usage is TRBJ2-3; D remains ambiguous. This CDR3 has 16 amino acids. The germline V gene encodes CDR1 MNHNS and CDR2 SASEGT. Trimming took 1 base from V and 0 from J, leaving 11 bases between them.

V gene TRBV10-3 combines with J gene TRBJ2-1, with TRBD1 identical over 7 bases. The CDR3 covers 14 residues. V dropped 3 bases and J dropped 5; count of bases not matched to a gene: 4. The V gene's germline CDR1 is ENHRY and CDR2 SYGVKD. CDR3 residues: CAISDGTVDNEQFF. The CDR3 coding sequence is TGTGCCATCAGTGACGGGACAGTCGACAATGAGCAGTTCTTC.

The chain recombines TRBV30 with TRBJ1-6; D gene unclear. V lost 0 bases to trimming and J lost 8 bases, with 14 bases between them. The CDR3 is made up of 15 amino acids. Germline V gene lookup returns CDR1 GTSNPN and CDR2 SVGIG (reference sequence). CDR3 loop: CAWSVRRWPYSPLHF. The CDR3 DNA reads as TGTGCCTGGAGTGTACGGCGGTGGCCCTATTCACCCCTCCACTTT.

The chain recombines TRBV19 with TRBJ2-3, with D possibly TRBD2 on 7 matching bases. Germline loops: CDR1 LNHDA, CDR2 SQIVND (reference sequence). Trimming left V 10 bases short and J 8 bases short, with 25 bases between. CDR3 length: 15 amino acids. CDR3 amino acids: CATQSFGGPGVTQYF. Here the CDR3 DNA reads TGTGCCACCCAAAGTTTCGGGGGGCCGGGGGTTACGCAGTATTTT.

Here the CDR3 DNA reads TGTGCCAGCAGCTCTTCAGCGGGAGGGTATAATGAGCAGTTCTTC. Its protein is CASSSSAGGYNEQFF. V is TRBV7-6 and J is TRBJ2-1; TRBD2 matches at 10 bases. Germline values: CDR1 SGHVS, CDR2 FNYEAQ. J gave up 7 bases and V 4 bases, and 7 bases lay outside the gene matches. This CDR3 comprises 15 residues. Based on the CDR3 plus reference TRBV7-6 and TRBJ2-1, the full variable domain is GAGVSQSPRYKVTKRGQDVALRCDPISGHVSLYWYRQALGQGPEFLTYFNYEAQQDKSGLPNDRFSAERPEGSISTLTIQRTEQRDSAMYRCASSSSAGGYNEQFFGPGTRLTVL.

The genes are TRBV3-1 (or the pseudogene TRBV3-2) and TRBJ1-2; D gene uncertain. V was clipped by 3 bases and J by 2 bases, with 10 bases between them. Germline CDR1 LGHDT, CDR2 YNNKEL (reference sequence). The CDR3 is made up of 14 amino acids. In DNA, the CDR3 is TGTGCCAGCAGCCATCGGAGTGGGAACTATGGCTACACCTTC. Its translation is CASSHRSGNYGYTF.

In nucleotides, the CDR3 is TGTGCCATCAGTGACAGGGGGGATGGAAACACCATATATTTT. It yields the protein CAISDRGDGNTIYF. The gene calls are TRBV10-3 and TRBJ1-3, with TRBD1 matching over 7 bases. The ends lost 3 bases at V and 3 bases at J; junction bases unmatched: 2. This CDR3 has 14 residues. The germline V gene encodes CDR1 ENHRY and CDR2 SYGVKD.

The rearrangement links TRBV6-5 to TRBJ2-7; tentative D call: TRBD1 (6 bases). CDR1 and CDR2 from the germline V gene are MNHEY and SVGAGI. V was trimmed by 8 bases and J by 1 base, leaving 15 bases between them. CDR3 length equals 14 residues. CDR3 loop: CASHSYGQSYEQYF. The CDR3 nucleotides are TGTGCCAGCCACTCTTATGGACAGTCCTACGAGCAGTACTTC.

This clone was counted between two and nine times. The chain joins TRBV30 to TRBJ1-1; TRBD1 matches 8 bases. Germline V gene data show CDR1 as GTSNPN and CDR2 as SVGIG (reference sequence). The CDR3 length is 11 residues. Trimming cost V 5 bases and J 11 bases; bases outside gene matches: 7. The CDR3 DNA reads TGTGCCTGGGTGGACAGGGTTCGTGCTTTCTTT. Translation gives CAWVDRVRAFF.

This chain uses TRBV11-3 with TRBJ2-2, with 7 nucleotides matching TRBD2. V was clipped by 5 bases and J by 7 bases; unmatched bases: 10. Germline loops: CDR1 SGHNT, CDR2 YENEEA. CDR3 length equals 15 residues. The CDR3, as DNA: TGTGCCAGCAGCCGACTGGGGGGGATGATCGGGGAGCTGTTTTTT. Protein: CASSRLGGMIGELFF.

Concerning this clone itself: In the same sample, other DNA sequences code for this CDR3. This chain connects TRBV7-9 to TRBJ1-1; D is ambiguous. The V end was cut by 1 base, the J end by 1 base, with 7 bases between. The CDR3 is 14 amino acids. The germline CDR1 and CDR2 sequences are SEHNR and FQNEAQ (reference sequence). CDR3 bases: TGTGCCAGCAGCTTAGGTGGAGCGAACACTGAAGCTTTCTTT. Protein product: CASSLGGANTEAFF.